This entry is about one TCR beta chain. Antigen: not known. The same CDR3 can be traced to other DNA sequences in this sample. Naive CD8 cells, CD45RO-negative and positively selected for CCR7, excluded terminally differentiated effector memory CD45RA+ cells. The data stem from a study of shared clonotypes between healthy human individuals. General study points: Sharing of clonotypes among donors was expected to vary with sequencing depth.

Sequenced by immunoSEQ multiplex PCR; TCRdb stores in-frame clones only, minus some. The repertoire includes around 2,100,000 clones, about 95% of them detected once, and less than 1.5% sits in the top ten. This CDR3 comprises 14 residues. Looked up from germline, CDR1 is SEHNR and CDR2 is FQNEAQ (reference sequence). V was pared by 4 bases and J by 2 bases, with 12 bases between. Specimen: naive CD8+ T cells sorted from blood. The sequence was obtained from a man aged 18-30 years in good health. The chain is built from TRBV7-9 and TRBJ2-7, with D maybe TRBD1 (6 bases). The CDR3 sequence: CASSSDRIPYEQYF. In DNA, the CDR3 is TGTGCCAGCAGCTCTGACAGGATACCCTACGAGCAGTACTTC.